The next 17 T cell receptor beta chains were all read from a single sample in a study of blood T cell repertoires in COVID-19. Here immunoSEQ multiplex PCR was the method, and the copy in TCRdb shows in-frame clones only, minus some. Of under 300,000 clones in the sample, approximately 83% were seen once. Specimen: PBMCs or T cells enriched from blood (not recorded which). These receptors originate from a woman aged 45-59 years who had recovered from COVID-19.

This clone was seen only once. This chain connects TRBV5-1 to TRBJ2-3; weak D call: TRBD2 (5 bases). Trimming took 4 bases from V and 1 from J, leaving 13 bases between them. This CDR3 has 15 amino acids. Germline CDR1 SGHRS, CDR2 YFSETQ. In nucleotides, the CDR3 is TGCGCCAGCAGCCTCAAACGAGGGCGCACAGATACGCAGTATTTT. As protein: CASSLKRGRTDTQYF.

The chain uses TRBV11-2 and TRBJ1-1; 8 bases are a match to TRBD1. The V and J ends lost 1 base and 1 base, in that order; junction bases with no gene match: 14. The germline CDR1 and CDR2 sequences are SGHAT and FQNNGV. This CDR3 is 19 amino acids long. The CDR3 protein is CASSLVGRRGLKRNTEAFF. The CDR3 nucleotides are TGTGCCAGCAGCTTAGTGGGTCGCAGGGGGCTAAAAAGGAACACTGAAGCTTTCTTT. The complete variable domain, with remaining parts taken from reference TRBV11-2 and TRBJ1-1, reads EAGVAQSPRYKIIEKRQSVAFWCNPISGHATLYWYQQILGQGPKLLIQFQNNGVVDDSQLPKDRFSAERLKGVDSTLKIQPAKLEDSAVYLCASSLVGRRGLKRNTEAFFGQGTRLTVV.

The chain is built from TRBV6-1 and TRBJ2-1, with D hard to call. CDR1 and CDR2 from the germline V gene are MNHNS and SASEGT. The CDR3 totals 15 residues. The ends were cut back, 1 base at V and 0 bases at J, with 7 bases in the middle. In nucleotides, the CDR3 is TGTGCCAGCAGTGAAGTCCCAGGCTCCTACAATGAGCAGTTCTTC. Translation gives CASSEVPGSYNEQFF.

In DNA, the CDR3 is TGTGCCAGTAGTATAACGAGGAGAGAGACCCAGTACTTC. It translates to CASSITRRETQYF. This sequence joins TRBV19 and TRBJ2-5; D unclear. CDR1 is LNHDA, CDR2 SQIVND, per germline (reference sequence). V lost 2 bases to trimming and J lost 4 bases, with 8 bases between them. The CDR3 length is 13 residues.

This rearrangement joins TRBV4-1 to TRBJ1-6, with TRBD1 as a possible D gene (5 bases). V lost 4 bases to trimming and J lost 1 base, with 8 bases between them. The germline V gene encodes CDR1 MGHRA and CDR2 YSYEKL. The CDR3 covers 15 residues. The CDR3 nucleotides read TGCGCCAGCAGCCCGGGGGGGTCCTATAATTCACCCCTCCACTTT. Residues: CASSPGGSYNSPLHF.

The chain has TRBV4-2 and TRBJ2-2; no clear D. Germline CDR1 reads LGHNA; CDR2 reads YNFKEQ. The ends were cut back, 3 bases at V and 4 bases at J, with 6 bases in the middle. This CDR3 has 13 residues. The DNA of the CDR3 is TGTGCCAGCAGCCACCGTCCCACCGGGGAGCTGTTTTTT. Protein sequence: CASSHRPTGELFF.

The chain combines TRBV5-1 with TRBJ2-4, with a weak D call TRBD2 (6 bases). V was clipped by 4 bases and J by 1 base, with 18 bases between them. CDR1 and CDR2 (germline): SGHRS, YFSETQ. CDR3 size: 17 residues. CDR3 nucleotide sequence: TGCGCCAGCAGCCCCTGGGGGGACCTCAGGGCCAAAAACATTCAGTACTTC. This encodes CASSPWGDLRAKNIQYF.

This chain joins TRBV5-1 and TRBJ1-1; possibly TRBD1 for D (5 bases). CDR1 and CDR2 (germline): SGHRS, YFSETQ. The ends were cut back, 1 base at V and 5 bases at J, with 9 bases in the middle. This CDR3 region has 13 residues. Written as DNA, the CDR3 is TGCGCCAGCAGCTTGCCAGGGCCAACTGAAGCTTTCTTT. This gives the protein CASSLPGPTEAFF.

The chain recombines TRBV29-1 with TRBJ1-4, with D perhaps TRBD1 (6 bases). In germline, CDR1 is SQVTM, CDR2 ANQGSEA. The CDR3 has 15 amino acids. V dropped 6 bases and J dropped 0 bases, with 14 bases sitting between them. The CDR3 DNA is TGCAGCGTACAACAGGGATCCTCAACTAATGAAAAACTGTTTTTT. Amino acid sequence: CSVQQGSSTNEKLFF. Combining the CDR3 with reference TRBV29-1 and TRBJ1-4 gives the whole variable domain SAVISQKPSRDICQRGTSLTIQCQVDSQVTMMFWYRQQPGQSLTLIATANQGSEATYESGFVIDKFPISRPNLTFSTLTVSNMSPEDSSIYLCSVQQGSSTNEKLFFGSGTQLSVL.

CDR3 in DNA: TGTGCCAGCAGCGTAGGACTCCTGGGGGGGGAGCAGTTCTTC. Translating it yields CASSVGLLGGEQFF. The chain carries TRBV9 and TRBJ2-1, with 7 nucleotides matching TRBD2. From germline, CDR1 is SGDLS and CDR2 YYNGEE. The CDR3 is 14 amino acids. Unmatched junction bases numbered 7, after V lost 0 bases and J lost 10 bases. Based on the CDR3 plus reference TRBV9 and TRBJ2-1, the full variable domain is DSGVTQTPKHLITATGQRVTLRCSPRSGDLSVYWYQQSLDQGLQFLIQYYNGEERAKGNILERFSAQQFPDLHSELNLSSLELGDSALYFCASSVGLLGGEQFFGPGTRLTVL.

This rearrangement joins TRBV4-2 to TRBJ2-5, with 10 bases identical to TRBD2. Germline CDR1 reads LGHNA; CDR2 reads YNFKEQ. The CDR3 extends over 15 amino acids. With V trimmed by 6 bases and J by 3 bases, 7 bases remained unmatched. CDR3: CASSLAGEGEETQYF. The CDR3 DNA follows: TGTGCCAGCAGTCTAGCGGGAGAGGGGGAAGAGACCCAGTACTTC.

CDR3 in amino acids: CASSEARYQGQGYNEQFF. The DNA of the CDR3 is TGTGCCAGCAGTGAAGCGCGATATCAGGGACAGGGATACAATGAGCAGTTCTTC. J is TRBJ2-1 and V is TRBV2; 9 bases match TRBD1. This CDR3 spans 18 amino acids. V lost 0 bases and J lost 4; bases outside the gene matches: 10. Germline V gene data show CDR1 as SNHLY and CDR2 as FYNNEI.

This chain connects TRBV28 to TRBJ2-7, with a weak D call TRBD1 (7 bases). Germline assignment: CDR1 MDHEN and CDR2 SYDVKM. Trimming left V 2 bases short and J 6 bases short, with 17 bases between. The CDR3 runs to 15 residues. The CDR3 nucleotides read TGTGCCAGCAGTTTACCGCCCAGGGGGGTTGGCGAGCAGTACTTC. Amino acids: CASSLPPRGVGEQYF.

The CDR3 sequence is CASSGSGHRGYTF. The CDR3 DNA reads TGTGCCAGCAGTGGGAGCGGGCATAGGGGCTACACCTTC. The chain combines TRBV27 with TRBJ1-2; D is undetermined. The CDR3 covers 13 residues. The V gene's germline CDR1 is MNHEY and CDR2 SMNVEV (reference sequence). V was clipped by 5 bases and J by 8 bases, with 15 bases between them.

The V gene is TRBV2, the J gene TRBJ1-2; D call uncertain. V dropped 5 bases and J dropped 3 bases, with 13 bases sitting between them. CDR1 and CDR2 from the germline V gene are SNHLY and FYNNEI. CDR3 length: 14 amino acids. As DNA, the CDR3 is TGTGCCAGCAGTCTGGGCCCCACGGACTATGGCTACACCTTC. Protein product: CASSLGPTDYGYTF.

CDR3 sequence reads: CASSDRSLSANEKLFF. The CDR3 DNA reads as TGTGCCAGCAGCGATCGGAGTCTATCGGCTAATGAAAAACTGTTTTTT. The chain links TRBV3-1 (or the pseudogene TRBV3-2) to TRBJ1-4; D is undetermined. This CDR3 contains 16 residues. Germline V gene lookup returns CDR1 LGHDT and CDR2 YNNKEL (reference sequence). Trimming shortened V by 5 bases and J by 3 bases, and 16 bases separated the two germline ends.

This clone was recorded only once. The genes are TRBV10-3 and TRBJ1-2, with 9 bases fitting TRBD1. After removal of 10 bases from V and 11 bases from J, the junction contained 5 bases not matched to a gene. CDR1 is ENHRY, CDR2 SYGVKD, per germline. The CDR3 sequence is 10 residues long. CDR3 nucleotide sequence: TGTGCCAACCGGGACAGGGATTACACCTTC. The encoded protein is CANRDRDYTF.